This T cell receptor beta chain was obtained from a study of T cells in Graves' hyperthyroidism and ophthalmopathy. V lost 7 bases and J lost 4, with 17 bases in between. The CDR3 has 16 residues. The V gene's germline CDR1 is MNHNS and CDR2 SASEGT. Patients with uncontrolled infections, other autoimmune diseases, pregnancy or lactation were excluded. Diagnoses used clinical symptoms, serum thyroxine and TRAb, thyroid ultrasound and orbital computed tomography. About this clonotype itself: Its target is unknown.

RNA transcripts gave rise to amplified TCR beta CDR3 regions. First-round RT-PCR with HTBI primers amplified the TCR CDR3 region. TCRdb reprocessed the multiplex PCR reads via MiXCR and lists one record per CDR3 protein. Of roughly 500,000 distinct CDR3 sequences in the sample, 46% were seen once. General observations from the study: For ophthalmopathy, model prediction preceded onset by a median roughly 6.2 months. In blood, most of the thyroid clonotypes expanded above 0.001 were also present.

Input material: peripheral blood or thyroid tissue (not recorded which). This clonotype was obtained from an adult woman with Graves' disease, either hyperthyroidism or ophthalmopathy (not recorded which). The chain recombines TRBV6-1 with TRBJ2-6, with TRBD1 as a possible D gene (5 bases). The CDR3: CASTRAQGFGANVLTF. The CDR3, as DNA: TGTGCCAGCACCAGAGCCCAGGGTTTCGGGGCCAACGTCCTGACTTTC.